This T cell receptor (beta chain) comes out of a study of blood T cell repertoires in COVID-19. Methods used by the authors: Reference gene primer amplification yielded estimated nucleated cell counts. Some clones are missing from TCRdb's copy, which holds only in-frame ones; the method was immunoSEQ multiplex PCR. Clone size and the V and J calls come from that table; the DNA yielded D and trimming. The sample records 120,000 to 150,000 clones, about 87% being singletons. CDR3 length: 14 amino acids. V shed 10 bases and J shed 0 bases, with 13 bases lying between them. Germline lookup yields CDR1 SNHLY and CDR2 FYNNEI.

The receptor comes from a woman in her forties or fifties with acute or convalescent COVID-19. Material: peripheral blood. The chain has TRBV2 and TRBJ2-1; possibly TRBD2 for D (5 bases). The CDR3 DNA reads TGTGCCACCTCTGGACTGGTCTCCTACAATGAGCAGTTCTTC. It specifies CATSGLVSYNEQFF.